Below, one T cell receptor beta chain is given with its context. Its antigen is not identified. This PCR relied on a set of 60 Vbeta primers and 13 Jbeta primers. In the original processing: Later analysis identified approximately 88 million unique TCR beta chains, about 10 million shared. Using immunoSEQ multiplex PCR, the repertoire was profiled, and TCRdb retains in-frame clones only, with some absent. The V and J calls and clone size come from that table; D and trimming were worked out from the DNA. The sample holds 150,000 to 200,000 clones, 84% seen once. V dropped 4 bases and J dropped 6 bases, with 13 bases sitting between them. Germline V gene sequence: CDR1 SNHLY, CDR2 FYNNEI. The CDR3 extends over 15 amino acids. The sample belongs to a study of cytomegalovirus exposure and HLA in healthy donors. Study-level background: Among the approximately 420 donors who were genotyped, about 80% fell in the genetic ancestry cluster that is associated with self-reported Caucasian donors.

Regarding the study as a whole: There were reportedly fewer N-insertions in an Asian-associated ancestry cluster than the roughly 680-donor mean, in a later analysis.

This chain joins TRBV2 and TRBJ1-6; perhaps TRBD1 as D (6 bases). This receptor was identified in a girl under 18 in good health and CMV-seropositive. The sample consisted of PBMCs. The CDR3 spells CASSGGGTANSPLHF. CDR3 sequence (DNA): TGTGCCAGCAGTGGAGGGGGAACGGCTAATTCACCCCTCCACTTT. The complete variable domain, with remaining parts taken from reference TRBV2 and TRBJ1-6, reads EPEVTQTPSHQVTQMGQEVILRCVPISNHLYFYWYRQILGQKVEFLVSFYNNEISEKSEIFDDQFSVERPDGSNFTLKIRSTKLEDSAMYFCASSGGGTANSPLHFGNGTRLTVT.